The T cell receptor beta chain described here comes from a study of T cell responses to AZD1222 COVID-19 vaccine. Study-wide context: Pooled in the analysis were second doses at about 4 or about 12 weeks.

The sample holds a few counts of this clone. Its antigen is unknown. Broader study findings: Mapped onto spike, vaccine-associated CD4 TCRs spanned it and were dominant at 160-218 and 743-854. Sampling captured repertoires only after the peak T cell response. At study baseline, merely roughly 6 AZD1222 recipients were seropositive.

Profiling relied on immunoSEQ multiplex PCR, and the TCRdb table lists in-frame clones only, not all of them. Counted here are about 98,000 clones, approximately 86% occurring once; the ten biggest clones make up roughly 5.2%. The germline V gene has CDR1 LNHDA and CDR2 SQIVND (reference sequence). Deletions cut 0 bases from V and 4 bases from J, with 16 bases between. The CDR3 runs 17 residues. The sample here was peripheral blood, taken on day 0 of AZD1222 vaccination. This receptor was obtained from an adult in good health. The chain uses TRBV19 and TRBJ1-5; the D gene is possibly TRBD1 (5 bases). DNA for the CDR3: TGTGCCAGTAGTATAGACCCGAACAGCGGGGGGAATCAGCCCCAGCATTTT. This translates into CASSIDPNSGGNQPQHF.